This T cell receptor (beta chain) was sequenced during a study of spatial heterogeneity in lung cancer. TCRdb used MiXCR to reprocess the 5' RACE reads, holding one entry per CDR3 protein. The sample lists around 87,000 distinct CDR3 sequences; 9.5% to 15% were seen once. V shed 5 bases and J shed 0 bases, with 14 bases lying between them. The CDR3 length is 17 residues. The germline V gene encodes CDR1 SGHTA and CDR2 FQGNSA. The time point is: sample taken at primary tumor resection. No cells were sorted before sequencing. The whole RNA sequenced was extracted from tumor, nontumor lung or frozen PBMC.

The V call is TRBV7-2, the J call TRBJ2-6, with a possible D match to TRBD1 (6 bases). The sample consisted of PBMCs, taken at surgery. The clonotype originates from a male donor with early-stage non-small cell lung cancer. The CDR3 reads CASSRTVLISGANVLTF. The DNA of the CDR3 is TGTGCCAGCAGCCGGACAGTCCTAATCTCTGGGGCCAACGTCCTGACTTTC.